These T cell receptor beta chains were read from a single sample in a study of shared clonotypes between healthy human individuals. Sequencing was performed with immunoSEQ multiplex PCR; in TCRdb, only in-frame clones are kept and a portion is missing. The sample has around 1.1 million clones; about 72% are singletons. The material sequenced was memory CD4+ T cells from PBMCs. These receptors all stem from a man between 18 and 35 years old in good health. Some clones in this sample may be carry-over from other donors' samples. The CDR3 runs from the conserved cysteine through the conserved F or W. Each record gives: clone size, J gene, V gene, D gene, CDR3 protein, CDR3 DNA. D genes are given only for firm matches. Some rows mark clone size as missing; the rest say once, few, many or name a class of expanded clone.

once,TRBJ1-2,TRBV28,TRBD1,CASRRTGSVYGYTF,TGTGCCAGCAGGCGGACAGGGAGTGTTTATGGCTACACCTTC
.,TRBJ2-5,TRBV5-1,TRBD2,CASSPGLAGKETQYF,TGCGCCAGCAGCCCGGGACTAGCGGGGAAAGAGACCCAGTACTTC
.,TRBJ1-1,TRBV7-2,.,CASSFWQHTEAFF,TGTGCCAGCAGCTTTTGGCAGCACACTGAAGCTTTCTTT
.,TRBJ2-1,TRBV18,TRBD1,CASSRDRDRGSNEQFF,TGTGCCAGCTCACGGGACCGGGACAGGGGAAGCAATGAGCAGTTCTTC
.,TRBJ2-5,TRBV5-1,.,CASRGGGETQYF,TGCGCCAGCAGGGGAGGGGGAGAGACCCAGTACTTC
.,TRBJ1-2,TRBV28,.,CASSLLESSNYGYTF,TGTGCCAGCAGTTTGTTGGAGAGTTCGAACTATGGCTACACCTTC
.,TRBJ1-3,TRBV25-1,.,CASSDSGSWRNTIYF,TGTGCCAGCAGTGACTCAGGTTCGTGGCGAAACACCATATATTTT
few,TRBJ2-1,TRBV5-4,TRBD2,CASSIRLAGLNEQFF,TGTGCCAGCAGCATCCGACTAGCGGGCTTAAATGAGCAGTTCTTC
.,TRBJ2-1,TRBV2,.,CASRDGALEFF,TGTGCCAGTCGCGACGGAGCGTTAGAGTTCTTC
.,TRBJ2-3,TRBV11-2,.,CASSSIAKSTDTQYF,TGTGCCAGCAGCTCCATAGCGAAAAGCACAGATACGCAGTATTTT
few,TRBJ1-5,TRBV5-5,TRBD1,CASSSGQGGQPQHF,TGTGCCAGCAGTTCAGGACAGGGTGGTCAGCCCCAGCATTTT
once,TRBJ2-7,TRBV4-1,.,CASSQGRGIGPYEQYF,TGCGCCAGCAGCCAGGGTCGGGGAATCGGGCCCTACGAGCAGTACTTC
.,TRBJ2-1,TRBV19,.,CASSTRQAMGYNEQFF,TGTGCCAGTAGTACCCGACAGGCGATGGGGTACAATGAGCAGTTCTTC
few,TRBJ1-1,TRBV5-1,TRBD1,CASRVLTGGTEAFF,TGCGCCAGCAGAGTCCTGACAGGGGGCACTGAAGCTTTCTTT
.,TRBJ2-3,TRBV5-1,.,CASSEQGADTQYF,TGCGCCAGCAGCGAACAGGGAGCAGATACGCAGTATTTT
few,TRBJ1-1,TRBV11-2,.,CASSPGVGYNTEAFF,TGTGCCAGCAGCCCCGGAGTAGGGTACAACACTGAAGCTTTCTTT
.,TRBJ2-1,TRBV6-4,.,CASSVGLAGNEQFF,TGTGCCAGCAGTGTCGGGCTAGCCGGGAATGAGCAGTTCTTC
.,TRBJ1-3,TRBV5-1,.,CASSLAGSGNTIYF,TGCGCCAGCAGCTTGGCAGGGTCTGGAAACACCATATATTTT
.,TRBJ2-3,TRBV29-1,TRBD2,CSLEGLAGSTDTQYF,TGCAGCCTCGAGGGGCTAGCGGGGAGCACAGATACGCAGTATTTT
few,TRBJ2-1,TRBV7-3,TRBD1,CASSRGTGVRDEQFF,TGTGCCAGCAGCCGAGGGACAGGGGTTCGGGATGAGCAGTTCTTC
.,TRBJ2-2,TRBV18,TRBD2,CASSLDSGRSSVGELFF,TGTGCCAGCTCACTTGATAGCGGGAGGAGCTCTGTCGGGGAGCTGTTTTTT
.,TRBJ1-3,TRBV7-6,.,CASSPGGGQPPGNTIYF,TGTGCCAGCAGCCCCGGGGGTGGGCAGCCTCCTGGAAACACCATATATTTT